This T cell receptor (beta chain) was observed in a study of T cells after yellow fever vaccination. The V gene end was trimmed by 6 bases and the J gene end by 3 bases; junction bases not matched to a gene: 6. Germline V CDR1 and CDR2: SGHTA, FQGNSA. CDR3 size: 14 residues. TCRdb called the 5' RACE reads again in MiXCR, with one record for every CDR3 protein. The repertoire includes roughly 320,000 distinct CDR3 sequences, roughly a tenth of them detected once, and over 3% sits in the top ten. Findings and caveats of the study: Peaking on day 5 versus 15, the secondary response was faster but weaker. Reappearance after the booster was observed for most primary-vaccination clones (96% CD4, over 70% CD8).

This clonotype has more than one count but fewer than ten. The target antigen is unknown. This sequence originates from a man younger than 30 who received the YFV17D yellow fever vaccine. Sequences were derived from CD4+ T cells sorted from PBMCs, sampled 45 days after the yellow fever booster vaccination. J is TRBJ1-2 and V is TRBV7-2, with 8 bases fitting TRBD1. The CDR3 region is CASSGQGGHYGYTF. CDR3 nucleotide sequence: TGTGCCAGCAGTGGACAGGGAGGACACTATGGCTACACCTTC.